This T cell receptor beta chain was captured in a study of blood T cell repertoires in COVID-19. At the level of the study: COVID-19 samples, acute and convalescent, were from the United States, Italy and Spain. PBMCs, B-cell-depleted T cells, or T cells provided the cDNA or gDNA that made up the material.

Profiled with immunoSEQ multiplex PCR; TCRdb holds only in-frame clones, not every one. The top ten clones hold 2.5% to 3% of a sample with some 160,000 clones, roughly 81% of them seen once. The CDR3 is 17 amino acids. CDR1 is SGHNT, CDR2 YYREEE, per germline (reference sequence). V shed 0 bases and J shed 3 bases, with 15 bases lying between them. The source of this sequence is a woman at least 80 years old with COVID-19, enrolled during active disease. This rearrangement joins TRBV5-4 to TRBJ1-4; no definite D call. The sample was peripheral blood. In nucleotides, the CDR3 is TGTGCCAGCAGCTTGGCCTCAACAAGCGCAGCTAATGAAAAACTGTTTTTT. Translated, it gives CASSLASTSAANEKLFF.